These 20 T cell receptor beta chains were sequenced from one sample in a study of blood T cell repertoires in COVID-19. This table comes from immunoSEQ multiplex PCR, and its TCRdb copy is limited to in-frame clones, with some not included. The table has about 400,000 clones, 70% to 90% seen once. The source material was PBMCs or T cells enriched from blood (not recorded which). Receptors originate from a woman in her late teens or twenties with acute COVID-19.

The chain recombines TRBV27 with TRBJ1-1, with D perhaps matching TRBD1 (5 bases). Germline CDR1 MNHEY, CDR2 SMNVEV (reference sequence). The V end was cut by 10 bases, the J end by 0 bases, with 18 bases between. The CDR3 runs 15 residues. In DNA form, the CDR3 reads TGTGCCACCCTGGGACTTCGGGGGGTGAACACTGAAGCTTTCTTT. This sequence encodes CATLGLRGVNTEAFF.

The gene calls are TRBV29-1 and TRBJ1-1, with D perhaps matching TRBD1 (5 bases). Germline V gives CDR1 SQVTM, CDR2 ANQGSEA. The CDR3 has 12 amino acids. V dropped 6 bases and J dropped 4 bases, with 12 bases sitting between them. The DNA for the CDR3 is TGCAGCGTCGGGGCGCGGGGCACTGAAGCTTTCTTT. This encodes CSVGARGTEAFF. The full variable domain, in which reference TRBV29-1 and TRBJ1-1 provide the parts outside the CDR3, is SAVISQKPSRDICQRGTSLTIQCQVDSQVTMMFWYRQQPGQSLTLIATANQGSEATYESGFVIDKFPISRPNLTFSTLTVSNMSPEDSSIYLCSVGARGTEAFFGQGTRLTVV.

This chain joins TRBV29-1 and TRBJ1-2; unclear D gene. Trimming left V 4 bases short and J 8 bases short, with 8 bases between. Germline V gene lookup returns CDR1 SQVTM and CDR2 ANQGSEA. CDR3 size: 10 residues. The CDR3 loop reads CSVAEAGYTF. The DNA for the CDR3 is TGCAGCGTTGCCGAGGCGGGCTACACCTTC.

The rearrangement joins TRBV4-2 to TRBJ2-6; D is uncertain. Germline V gene data show CDR1 as LGHNA and CDR2 as YNFKEQ. The CDR3 is 16 residues long. Trimming took 1 base from V and 0 from J, leaving 7 bases between them. Written as DNA, the CDR3 is TGTGCCAGCAGCCAAGTACAGATCTCTGGGGCCAACGTCCTGACTTTC. Amino acid sequence: CASSQVQISGANVLTF.

The chain links TRBV7-6 to TRBJ2-1, with D perhaps matching TRBD2 (6 bases). V dropped 5 bases and J dropped 5 bases, with 16 bases sitting between them. The CDR3 sequence is 15 residues long. Germline V gene sequence: CDR1 SGHVS, CDR2 FNYEAQ. DNA for the CDR3: TGTGCCAGCAGCCTCAATAGCGGCCCGAACAATGAGCAGTTCTTC. Protein: CASSLNSGPNNEQFF.

This sequence joins TRBV19 and TRBJ2-7; the D gene is possibly TRBD1 (5 bases). V dropped 3 bases and J dropped 2 bases, with 17 bases sitting between them. The CDR3 extends over 16 amino acids. Per the germline V gene, CDR1 is LNHDA and CDR2 is SQIVND (reference sequence). CDR3 region: CASSIKRTIFPYEQYF. CDR3 sequence (DNA): TGTGCCAGTAGTATTAAAAGGACAATCTTTCCCTACGAGCAGTACTTC.

The rearrangement links TRBV4-3 to TRBJ2-1; perhaps TRBD1 as D (6 bases). The CDR3 extends over 17 amino acids. V shed 7 bases and J shed 3 bases, with 22 bases lying between them. CDR1 and CDR2 (germline): LGHNA, YSLEER. The CDR3 loop is CASNLDRRGAFYNEQFF. The CDR3 DNA follows: TGCGCCAGCAACCTTGACAGGCGTGGTGCATTCTACAATGAGCAGTTCTTC.

The chain couples TRBV18 to TRBJ2-5, with TRBD2 identical over 11 bases. J lost 5 bases, V lost 1 base, and 6 bases had no gene match. This CDR3 spans 16 amino acids. Germline CDR1 KGHSH, CDR2 LQKENI. Here the CDR3 reads CASSPLAGGPRETQYF. The CDR3 nucleotides are TGTGCCAGCTCACCACTAGCGGGAGGGCCCCGGGAGACCCAGTACTTC.

This chain links TRBV27 with TRBJ1-6; 8 nucleotides match TRBD1. The CDR3 totals 15 residues. J gave up 9 bases and V 2 bases, and 6 bases lay outside the gene matches. CDR1 and CDR2 from the germline V gene are MNHEY and SMNVEV (reference sequence). The CDR3 here is CASSLRGQVGSPLHF. Here the CDR3 DNA reads TGTGCCAGCAGTTTAAGGGGACAGGTCGGTTCACCCCTCCACTTT.

This clone was detected only a few times. The chain combines TRBV20-1 with TRBJ1-6, with 7 positions matching TRBD1. The CDR3 is 14 residues long. Trimming took 3 bases from V and 5 from J; bases not matched to a gene: 4. Germline V lookup: CDR1 DFQATT, CDR2 SNEGSKA (reference sequence). CDR3: CSASVGQNNSPLHF. Here the CDR3 DNA reads TGCAGTGCTAGTGTGGGACAGAATAATTCACCCCTCCACTTT.

The chain is built from TRBV11-2 and TRBJ2-1; the D gene is possibly TRBD1 (6 bases). The germline CDR1 and CDR2 sequences are SGHAT and FQNNGV. V lost 10 bases and J 6 bases, leaving 10 bases between the germline ends. This CDR3 has 11 amino acids. CDR3 coding DNA: TGTGCCACCTCAGGGGTCAATGAGCAGTTCTTC. Its protein product is CATSGVNEQFF.

This sequence joins TRBV12-3 or TRBV12-4 and TRBJ1-1; the match to TRBD1 covers 8 bases. Trimming took 5 bases from V and 6 from J; bases not matched to a gene: 5. CDR3 length equals 13 residues. Here the CDR3 DNA reads TGTGCCAGCAGTCCGACAGGGGCGGCTGAAGCTTTCTTT. Translation gives CASSPTGAAEAFF.

The chain recombines TRBV6-5 with TRBJ1-2; 7 bases fit TRBD1. The CDR3 is 13 amino acids. The junction had 13 bases not matched to a gene; V was cut back by 10 bases and J by 8 bases. CDR1 is MNHEY, CDR2 SVGAGI, per germline. The CDR3 nucleotides read TGTGCCACGCTGAGGGGGCAGGCCGGGGGCTACACCTTC. This encodes CATLRGQAGGYTF.

The chain has TRBV7-2 and TRBJ2-7, with 12 nucleotides matching TRBD2. The CDR3 covers 16 residues. Trimming took 1 base from V and 2 from J; bases not matched to a gene: 3. The germline gives CDR1 SGHTA, CDR2 FQGNSA. CDR3: CASSLGGLAGAYEQYF. The CDR3 DNA reads TGTGCCAGCAGCTTAGGGGGACTAGCGGGCGCCTACGAGCAGTACTTC.

The chain links TRBV29-1 to TRBJ1-2; D is undetermined. In germline, CDR1 is SQVTM, CDR2 ANQGSEA. CDR3 length: 12 amino acids. V was pared by 4 bases and J by 4 bases, with 10 bases between. CDR3 coding DNA: TGCAGCGTTGGAGGGTTGCCCTATGGCTACACCTTC. As protein: CSVGGLPYGYTF.

The rearrangement links TRBV27 to TRBJ2-7, with D tentatively TRBD1 (6 bases). CDR1 and CDR2 (germline): MNHEY, SMNVEV (reference sequence). The CDR3 has 14 amino acids. Trimming took off 5 bases at V and 0 bases at J, with 11 bases between the two ends. CDR3 sequence (DNA): TGTGCCAGCAGTACCGGGACAACCTCCTACGAGCAGTACTTC. It codes for CASSTGTTSYEQYF.

This chain joins TRBV27 and TRBJ1-5; 9 nucleotides line up with TRBD1. CDR1 and CDR2 from the germline V gene are MNHEY and SMNVEV (reference sequence). V shed 7 bases and J 2 bases; nucleotides not matched to a gene: 9. The CDR3 loop spans 16 amino acids. CDR3 loop: CASTPDRGWGNQPQHF. The CDR3 DNA sequence: TGTGCCAGCACTCCGGACAGGGGTTGGGGCAATCAGCCCCAGCATTTT.

The rearrangement joins TRBV15 to TRBJ2-3, with TRBD1 identical over 7 bases. After removal of 1 base from V and 1 base from J, the junction contained 26 bases not matched to a gene. In germline, CDR1 is LNHNV, CDR2 YYDKDF (reference sequence). This CDR3 is built from 23 residues. The CDR3 protein is CATSRVDLGTVWGQVGRTDTQYF. The CDR3 bases are TGTGCCACCAGCAGAGTCGATCTTGGGACAGTTTGGGGTCAAGTAGGACGCACAGATACGCAGTATTTT.

The chain recombines TRBV27 with TRBJ2-7; 11 bases are a match to TRBD1. CDR3 size: 16 residues. The V segment lost 0 bases and the J segment 2 bases; nucleotides outside the gene matches: 3. CDR1 is MNHEY and CDR2 is SMNVEV in the germline V gene (reference sequence). The DNA of the CDR3 is TGTGCCAGCAGTTTATCAGGGACAGGGGGAACCTACGAGCAGTACTTC. Translated: CASSLSGTGGTYEQYF.

This clone was seen a few times. The V call is TRBV12-3 or TRBV12-4, the J call TRBJ1-2, with D unclear. The CDR3 totals 13 residues. Trimming removed 3 bases from V and 6 bases from J, with 11 bases in between. The DNA of the CDR3 is TGTGCCAGCAGTTTTCGGGGAAGAGATGGCTACACCTTC. It is translated as CASSFRGRDGYTF.